What follows describes a single T cell receptor beta chain. What it binds is unknown. Sequencing templates came from extracted RNA that was reverse transcribed into cDNA. TCRdb keeps only in-frame clones here, not all; method: immunoSEQ multiplex PCR. The sample includes approximately 100,000 clones, about 40% of them seen just once. The entry originates in a study of CD8+ T cells in alopecia areata. On the study more broadly: Tofacitinib ran for 6 to 18 months before 6 months off drug. General study findings and limits: With patients, TCR sharing proved less clear than in mice, a difference possibly related to HLA. Normal scalp showed lower clonality than lesional scalp, especially alopecia totalis/universalis.

Peripheral blood samples and lesional scalp punch biopsies were obtained from alopecia areata patients. Looked up from germline, CDR1 is MDHEN and CDR2 is SYDVKM. The CDR3 totals 10 residues. This chain connects TRBV28 to TRBJ1-5; D call uncertain. The origin of this receptor is a human donor with alopecia areata. The sequenced sample was CD4+ T cells sorted from blood. For the CDR3, the DNA is TGTGCTTGTGGCCGTGGGCCCCAGCATTTT. Residues: CACGRGPQHF.